This passage covers 5 T cell receptor beta chains from one sample sequenced in a study of long-term antiretroviral therapy in people with HIV. At survey level, the immunoSEQ assay was run in its v3.0 version. Assay used: immunoSEQ multiplex PCR; TCRdb lists only in-frame clones, some missing. Among about 35,000 clones listed, around 74% were seen once. The sample was unsorted PBMCs, taken 3 years after starting antiretroviral therapy. These receptors all stem from a man aged 50-60 years with HIV.

The chain employs TRBV5-1 and TRBJ1-2; the D is unclear. The CDR3 is 13 residues long. V was cut by 5 bases and J by 6 bases, with 14 bases left in between. CDR1 SGHRS and CDR2 YFSETQ come from the germline V gene. The CDR3 region is CASSNRPSDGYTF. The CDR3 nucleotides read TGCGCCAGCAGTAACAGACCTTCTGATGGCTACACCTTC.

V usage is TRBV30 and J usage is TRBJ2-2; tentatively, D is TRBD1 (5 bases). Trimming stripped 4 bases from V and 0 bases from J, with 9 bases between. CDR3 length equals 14 residues. Germline V CDR1 and CDR2: GTSNPN, SVGIG (reference sequence). The CDR3 sequence is CAWISRANTGELFF. In nucleotides, the CDR3 is TGTGCCTGGATATCCAGGGCGAACACCGGGGAGCTGTTTTTT.

CDR3 sequence reads: CASSLVGQGRGEDGYTF. As DNA, the CDR3 is TGCGCCAGCAGCTTGGTTGGACAGGGGCGGGGAGAGGACGGCTACACCTTC. V and J are TRBV5-1 and TRBJ1-2; TRBD1 aligns across 9 bases. This CDR3 region has 17 residues. Germline V gene data show CDR1 as SGHRS and CDR2 as YFSETQ. V was pared by 0 bases and J by 8 bases, with 14 bases of the junction left unmatched.

The chain combines TRBV18 with TRBJ2-3, with unresolved D. Germline-derived CDR1 and CDR2 are KGHSH and LQKENI. V was trimmed by 4 bases and J by 6 bases, leaving 11 bases between them. The length of the CDR3 is 13 residues. In nucleotides, the CDR3 is TGTGCCAGCTCACGAGAGATCCCGGATACGCAGTATTTT. Translated, it gives CASSREIPDTQYF.

The chain is built from TRBV5-6 and TRBJ2-7; maybe TRBD2 (5 bases). Germline CDR1 and CDR2: SGHDT and YYEEEE. The CDR3 has 12 amino acids. Trimming stripped 0 bases from V and 7 bases from J, with 8 bases between. CDR3 nucleotides: TGTGCCAGCAGCTTGGCCAAGCGGGAGCAGTACTTC. This translates into CASSLAKREQYF.